This TCR beta chain comes out of a study of spatial heterogeneity in lung cancer (dated by TCRdb to the late 2010s). Context from the whole study: Beta-chain transcripts were consistently detected in greater numbers than alpha-chain transcripts, which likely reflects a higher abundance of beta-chain transcripts. In tumor regions, TCR transcript counts showed a strong correlation with a T cell transcriptional module score derived from matched bulk RNA-seq. In the raw uncorrected reads, each unique combination of TCR and UMI appeared more than ten times on average. In non-small cell lung cancer, the study made a quantitative comparison of TCR alpha and beta repertoires among multiple tumor regions, matched nontumor lung and blood. The study linked features of the TCR repertoire to counts of nonsynonymous mutations, which were determined by whole-exome sequencing of tumor tissue. At surgery, both alpha and beta chains were TCR-sequenced in 220 tumor regions, some 64 matched nontumor lung samples and around 50 PBMC samples.

This clonotype has a handful of counts. Which antigen it targets is not known. The input lacks base qualities; no much larger clone sits a single base away. This beta chain is an unintended read in a library built for alpha chains; its size means little. Per the publication, the time point label means: sample taken at primary tumor resection. The donors were more than 60 patients from the lung TRACERx cohort who had early-stage, untreated non-small cell lung cancer. Without any cell sorting, TCR sequencing was performed on whole RNA extracted either from tumor and nontumor lung tissue or from cryopreserved PBMC samples. Only patients with enough RNA available from two or more tumor regions were chosen for TCR sequencing. Tumor and adjacent nontumor lung specimens were reviewed by a lung pathologist before selection. The library was generated by 5' RACE. Sequencer: NextSeq 500. The TCR library protocol attached a unique molecular identifier to each TCR cDNA molecule to allow correction of PCR and sequencing errors. From the authors' description of their analysis: TCR identification, UMI-based error correction and CDR3 extraction were all carried out with Decombinator tools. TCRs above a frequency of 2 per 1,000, corresponding to the top 1% of the tumor frequency distribution, were defined as expanded. Expanded tumor TCRs statistically deemed absent (corrected P<0.05) from at least one tumor region were classed as regional, and all other expanded tumor TCRs were classed as ubiquitous. Rényi diversity was computed with the R vegan package after subsampling each repertoire 100 times to 5,000 TCRs. To build CDR3 similarity networks, amino acid triplet string-kernel similarity was used, and CDR3s were connected when their pairwise similarity was above 0.82. The public sequencing data were trimmed at Q25 with fastp and processed into clonotypes with MiXCR by TCRdb, which kept only in-frame beta chains. Identical CDR3 protein sequences are pooled into one entry, listed with their most common genes and DNA. For this entry, the V and J calls and clone size follow TCRdb and not the study's own pipeline. The sample table lists 1,100 to 1,500 distinct CDR3 sequences, about a fifth of them with a count of one. In total, the top ten clones hold about 17% of the sample.

The germline ends are 12 bases apart after V is trimmed by 5 bases and J by 2 bases. From a lookup of the germline V gene, CDR1 and CDR2 are SGHNT and YENEEA. From the cysteine up to the phenylalanine, the CDR3 has a length of 14 residues. The kept DNA is CDR3 alone, 42 bases in frame from the first base. Study-level results and caveats: The number of expanded intratumoral alpha and beta TCRs correlated with the tumor nonsynonymous mutation count. TCR-seq coverage of tumor T cells was estimated to be only around 7.3% for alpha chains and more than 11% for beta chains. Confirming at a functional level the hypothesis that regional TCRs recognize regional mutations was considered to require additional single-cell paired TCR alpha and beta sequencing. The count of ubiquitous expanded TCRs correlated with the count of ubiquitous nonsynonymous mutations, and the count of regional expanded TCRs correlated with the count of regional nonsynonymous mutations.

The V and J genes are TRBV11-3 and TRBJ2-5; the D call is possibly TRBD1 or TRBD2, each sharing 5 bases. This clonotype was obtained from a male donor with early-stage non-small cell lung cancer. The material was lung tumor tissue, obtained at surgery. CDR3 loop: CASSQSWGQETQYF. The nucleotide sequence is TGTGCCAGCAGCCAGTCCTGGGGGCAAGAGACCCAGTACTTC. This CDR3, with the reference TRBV11-3 and TRBJ2-5 proteins standing in past its ends, gives the full variable domain EAGVVQSPRYKIIEKKQPVAFWCNPISGHNTLYWYLQNLGQGPELLIRYENEEAVDDSQLPKDRFSAERLKGVDSTLKIQPAELGDSAVYLCASSQSWGQETQYFGPGTRLLVL.